Described below is a single T cell receptor (beta chain) sequence and its context. Only in-frame clones appear in the TCRdb table, and some are missing; sequencing was by immunoSEQ multiplex PCR. The sample has 450,000 or so clones; 90% are singletons. Enrollees, roughly 18 to 89 years old, lived in 24 US areas. This entry comes from a study of blood T cell repertoires in COVID-19. CDR3 size: 16 residues. V shed 4 bases, J shed 2 bases, and the junction held 5 bases outside the gene matches. Germline CDR1 and CDR2: KGHSH and LQKENI. The V and J genes are TRBV18 and TRBJ2-6; TRBD1 matches at 7 bases. Sequencing input: PBMCs or T cells enriched from blood (not recorded which). This TCR was recovered from a man aged 18 to 29 who had recovered from COVID-19. CDR3 DNA: TGTGCCAGCTCACAGGGGGCAGTTCCTGGGGCCAACGTCCTGACTTTC. Translation: CASSQGAVPGANVLTF. The variable domain in full, completed from reference TRBV18 and TRBJ2-6, reads NAGVMQNPRHLVRRRGQEARLRCSPMKGHSHVYWYRQLPEEGLKFMVYLQKENIIDESGMPKERFSAEFPKEGPSILRIQQVVRGDSAAYFCASSQGAVPGANVLTFGAGSRLTVL.